These T cell receptor beta chains were read from a single sample in a study of cytomegalovirus exposure and HLA in healthy donors. Sequencing was performed with immunoSEQ multiplex PCR; in TCRdb, only in-frame clones are kept and a portion is missing. The table includes 100,000 or so clones, 65% to 85% detected once. The sequencing sample was made of PBMCs. Source of these receptors: a man aged 45 to 65 in good health and CMV-seronegative. CDR3s include the opening cysteine and the closing phenylalanine or tryptophan. Where a row states a size, it is once, few, many or the class of an expanded clone; other rows omit it.

TRBV10-3	TRBJ1-1	.	CAISVSPDRGSKTEAFF
TRBV29-1	.	.	CSVEGTGTGNYEQYF
TRBV7-7	TRBJ2-1	.	CASSLRKETNEQFF
TRBV30	TRBJ2-5	.	CAWSLSSGGVGTQYF
TRBV29-1	TRBJ2-7	.	CSVEDPGQDYEQYF
TRBV7-2	TRBJ2-4	.	CASSDNLAKNIQYF
TRBV18	TRBJ1-5	.	CASSPNTGAYGNQPQHF
TRBV2	TRBJ1-1	once	CASKRIGGAGGNTEAFF
TRBV10-3	TRBJ1-5	once	CAISPTGTDSNQPQHF
TRBV6-6	TRBJ1-2	.	CASSPQAGEGTTGYTF
TRBV28	TRBJ1-6	.	CATGSVTASSYNSPLHF
TRBV19	TRBJ1-5	.	CASSLVTSNQPQHF
TRBV18	TRBJ1-5	once	CASSPGLDTSYEPQHF
TRBV6-5	TRBJ2-2	.	CASSYEGARTGELFF
TRBV9	TRBJ2-1	.	CASSSSWDEQFF
TRBV29-1	TRBJ2-7	.	CSVGIDSPSEQYF
TRBV7-9	TRBJ2-7	.	CASSLDKKGRERSEQYF
TRBV6-5	TRBJ1-1	once	CASSRVVEAFF
TRBV2	TRBJ2-1	.	CASTRDRHSYNEQFF
TRBV5-4	TRBJ2-3	.	CASSLDAGADTQYF
TRBV2	TRBJ2-1	few	CASRGGGSGDEQFF
TRBV7-9	TRBJ1-2	few	CASSPSSIYGYTF
TRBV10-2	TRBJ1-5	few	CASRRGTRWPQHF
TRBV15	TRBJ1-6	.	CATSRDLFGRGGSSYNSPLHF
TRBV23-1	TRBJ2-7	once	CASSLRDSRYEQYF